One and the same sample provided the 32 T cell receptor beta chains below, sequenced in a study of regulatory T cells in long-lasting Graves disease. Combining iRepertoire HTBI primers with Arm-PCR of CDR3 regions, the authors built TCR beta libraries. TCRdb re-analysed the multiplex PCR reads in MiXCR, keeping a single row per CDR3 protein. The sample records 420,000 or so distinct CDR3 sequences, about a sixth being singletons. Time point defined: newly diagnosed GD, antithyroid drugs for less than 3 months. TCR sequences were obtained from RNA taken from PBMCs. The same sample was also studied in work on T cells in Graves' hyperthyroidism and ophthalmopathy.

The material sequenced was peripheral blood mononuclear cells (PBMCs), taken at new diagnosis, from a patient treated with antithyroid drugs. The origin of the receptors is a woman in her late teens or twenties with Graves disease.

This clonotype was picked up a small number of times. CDR3 DNA: TGCAGTGGGGGGTCGGGACAGGGAGACTATGGCTACACCTTC. It yields the protein CSGGSGQGDYGYTF. The V call is TRBV20-1, the J call TRBJ1-2; 9 bases match TRBD1. Per the germline V gene, CDR1 is DFQATT and CDR2 is SNEGSKA (reference sequence). This CDR3 has 14 amino acids. J was trimmed by 3 bases and V by 7 bases; bases with no gene match: 9.

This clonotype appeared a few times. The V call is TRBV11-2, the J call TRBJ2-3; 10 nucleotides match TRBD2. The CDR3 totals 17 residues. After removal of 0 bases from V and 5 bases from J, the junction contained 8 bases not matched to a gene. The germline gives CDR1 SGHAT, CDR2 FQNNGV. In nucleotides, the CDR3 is TGTGCCAGCAGCTTAGATTGGACTAGCGGACTGCAAGATACGCAGTATTTT. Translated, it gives CASSLDWTSGLQDTQYF.

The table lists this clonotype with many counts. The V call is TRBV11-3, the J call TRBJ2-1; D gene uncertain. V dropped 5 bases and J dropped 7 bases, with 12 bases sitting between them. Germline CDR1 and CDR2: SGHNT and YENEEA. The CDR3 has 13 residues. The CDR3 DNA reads TGTGCCAGCAGCCTGAACCAAATGAATGAGCAGTTCTTC. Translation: CASSLNQMNEQFF.

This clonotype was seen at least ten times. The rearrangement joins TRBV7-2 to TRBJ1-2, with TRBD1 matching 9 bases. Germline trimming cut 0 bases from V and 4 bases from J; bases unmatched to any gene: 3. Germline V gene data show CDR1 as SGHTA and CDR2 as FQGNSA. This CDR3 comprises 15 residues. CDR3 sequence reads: CASSLAETGGYGYTF. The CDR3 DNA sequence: TGTGCCAGCAGCTTAGCGGAGACAGGGGGCTATGGCTACACCTTC.

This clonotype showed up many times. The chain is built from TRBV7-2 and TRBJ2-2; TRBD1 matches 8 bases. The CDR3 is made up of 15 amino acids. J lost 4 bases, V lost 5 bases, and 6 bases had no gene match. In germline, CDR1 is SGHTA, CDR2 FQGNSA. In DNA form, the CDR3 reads TGTGCCAGCAGCCCCCGGACAGGGAGCACCGGGGAGCTGTTTTTT. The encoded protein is CASSPRTGSTGELFF.

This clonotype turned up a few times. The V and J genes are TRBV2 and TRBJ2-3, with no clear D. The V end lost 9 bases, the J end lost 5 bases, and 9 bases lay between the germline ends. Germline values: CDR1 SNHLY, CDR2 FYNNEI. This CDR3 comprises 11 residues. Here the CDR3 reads CARAFGDTQYF. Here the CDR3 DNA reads TGTGCCAGGGCCTTTGGAGATACGCAGTATTTT.

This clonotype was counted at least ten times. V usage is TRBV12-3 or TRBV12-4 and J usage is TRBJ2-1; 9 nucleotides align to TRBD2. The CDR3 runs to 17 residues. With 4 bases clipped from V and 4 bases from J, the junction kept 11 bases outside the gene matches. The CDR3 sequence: CASSSLIGGRVYNEQFF. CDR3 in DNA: TGTGCCAGCAGTTCCCTTATTGGCGGGAGGGTGTACAATGAGCAGTTCTTC.

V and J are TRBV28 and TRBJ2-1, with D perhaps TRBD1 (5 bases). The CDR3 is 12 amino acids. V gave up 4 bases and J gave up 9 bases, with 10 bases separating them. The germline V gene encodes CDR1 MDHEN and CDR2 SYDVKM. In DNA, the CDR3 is TGTGCCAGCAGTTACTCCCAGGGTGAGCAGTTCTTC. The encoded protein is CASSYSQGEQFF.

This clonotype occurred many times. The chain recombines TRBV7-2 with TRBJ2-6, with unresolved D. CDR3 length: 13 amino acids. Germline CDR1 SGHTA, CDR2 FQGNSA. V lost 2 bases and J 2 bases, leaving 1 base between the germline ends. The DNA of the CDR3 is TGTGCCAGCAGCTTAACTGGGGCCAACGTCCTGACTTTC. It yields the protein CASSLTGANVLTF.

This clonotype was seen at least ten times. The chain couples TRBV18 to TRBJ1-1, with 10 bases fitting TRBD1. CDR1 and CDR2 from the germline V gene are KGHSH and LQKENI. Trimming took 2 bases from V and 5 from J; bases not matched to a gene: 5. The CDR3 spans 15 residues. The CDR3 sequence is CASSPRTGGGTEAFF. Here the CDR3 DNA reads TGTGCCAGCTCACCAAGGACAGGGGGAGGGACTGAAGCTTTCTTT.

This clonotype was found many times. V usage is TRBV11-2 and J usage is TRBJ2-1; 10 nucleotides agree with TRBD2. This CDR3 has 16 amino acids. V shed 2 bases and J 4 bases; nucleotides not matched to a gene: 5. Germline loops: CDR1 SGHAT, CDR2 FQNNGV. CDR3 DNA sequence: TGTGCCAGCAGCTTACTAGCGGGAGTCCAATACAATGAGCAGTTCTTC. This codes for CASSLLAGVQYNEQFF.

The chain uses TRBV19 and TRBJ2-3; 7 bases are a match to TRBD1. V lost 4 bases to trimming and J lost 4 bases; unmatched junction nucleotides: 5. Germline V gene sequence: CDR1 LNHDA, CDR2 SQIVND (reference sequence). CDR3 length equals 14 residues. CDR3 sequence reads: CASSTSGTADTQYF. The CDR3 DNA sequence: TGTGCCAGTAGTACGTCGGGGACAGCAGATACGCAGTATTTT.

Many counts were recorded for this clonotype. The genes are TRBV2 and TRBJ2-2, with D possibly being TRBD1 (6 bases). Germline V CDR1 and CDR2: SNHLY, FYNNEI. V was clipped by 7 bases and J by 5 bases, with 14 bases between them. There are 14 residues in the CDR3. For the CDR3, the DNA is TGTGCCAGCAACGATATACAGGGTACCGGGGAGCTGTTTTTT. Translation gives CASNDIQGTGELFF.

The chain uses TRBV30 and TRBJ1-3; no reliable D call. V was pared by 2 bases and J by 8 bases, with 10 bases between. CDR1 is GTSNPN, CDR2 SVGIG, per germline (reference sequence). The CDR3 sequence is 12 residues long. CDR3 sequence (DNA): TGTGCCTGGAGTCTTCCTGACTACACCATATATTTT. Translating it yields CAWSLPDYTIYF.

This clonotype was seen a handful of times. CDR3 bases: TGTGCCAGTAGTATGAAGTCGGCGTATGGGACCTCCTCGTACAATGAGCAGTTCTTC. Its protein is CASSMKSAYGTSSYNEQFF. This chain uses TRBV19 with TRBJ2-1; TRBD1 or TRBD2 may be the D gene (5 bases each). This CDR3 has 19 residues. Looked up from germline, CDR1 is LNHDA and CDR2 is SQIVND (reference sequence). V was shortened by 3 bases and J by 4 bases, with 25 bases between the two germline ends. The variable domain in full, completed from reference TRBV19 and TRBJ2-1, reads DGGITQSPKYLFRKEGQNVTLSCEQNLNHDAMYWYRQDPGQGLRLIYYSQIVNDFQKGDIAEGYSVSREKKESFPLTVTSAQKNPTAFYLCASSMKSAYGTSSYNEQFFGPGTRLTVL.

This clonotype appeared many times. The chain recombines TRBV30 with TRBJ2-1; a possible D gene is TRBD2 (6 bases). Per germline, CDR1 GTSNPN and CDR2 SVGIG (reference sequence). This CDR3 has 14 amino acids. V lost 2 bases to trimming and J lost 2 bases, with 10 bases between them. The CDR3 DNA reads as TGTGCCTGGAGTCTTGGCGGGACCTACAATGAGCAGTTCTTC. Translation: CAWSLGGTYNEQFF.

The CDR3 protein is CASSQAQWSGRGNTIYF. The CDR3 DNA reads TGCGCCAGCAGCCAAGCTCAGTGGTCAGGGCGTGGAAACACCATATATTTT. J is TRBJ1-3 and V is TRBV4-1, with a possible D match to TRBD1 (5 bases). Germline V lookup: CDR1 MGHRA, CDR2 YSYEKL. Trimming removed 1 base at V and 3 bases at J, with 16 bases between. The CDR3 contains 17 residues.

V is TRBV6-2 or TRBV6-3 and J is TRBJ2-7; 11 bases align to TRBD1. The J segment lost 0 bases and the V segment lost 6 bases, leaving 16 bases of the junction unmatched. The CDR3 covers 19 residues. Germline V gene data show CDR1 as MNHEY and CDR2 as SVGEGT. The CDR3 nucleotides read TGTGCCAGCAGCCGACGGAACGCCGGGACAGGGGGTAGCTCCTACGAGCAGTACTTC. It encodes CASSRRNAGTGGSSYEQYF.

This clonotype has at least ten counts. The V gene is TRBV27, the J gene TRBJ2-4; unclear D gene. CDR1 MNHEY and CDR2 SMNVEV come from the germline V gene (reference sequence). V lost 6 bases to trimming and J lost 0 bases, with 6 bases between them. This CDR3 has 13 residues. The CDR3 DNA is TGTGCCAGCAGGCAGACAGCCAAAAACATTCAGTACTTC. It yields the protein CASRQTAKNIQYF.

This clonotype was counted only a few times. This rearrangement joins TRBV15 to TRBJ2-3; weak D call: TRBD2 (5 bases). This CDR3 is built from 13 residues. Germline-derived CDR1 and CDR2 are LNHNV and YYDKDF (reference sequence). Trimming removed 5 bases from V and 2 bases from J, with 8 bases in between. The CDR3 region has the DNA TGTGCCACCAGCTTTAGCGACACAGATACGCAGTATTTT. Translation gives CATSFSDTDTQYF. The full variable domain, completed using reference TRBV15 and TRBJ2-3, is DAMVIQNPRYQVTQFGKPVTLSCSQTLNHNVMYWYQQKSSQAPKLLFHYYDKDFNNEADTPDNFQSRRPNTSFCFLDIRSPGLGDTAMYLCATSFSDTDTQYFGPGTRLTVL.

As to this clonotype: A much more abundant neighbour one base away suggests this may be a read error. CDR3 sequence (DNA): TGTGCCAGCAGCTCCGTTCGGGCCTACGAGCAGTACTTC. Its translation is CASSSVRAYEQYF. The rearrangement links TRBV7-8 to TRBJ2-7; D gene uncertain. V was shortened by 4 bases and J by 2 bases, with 9 bases between the two germline ends. CDR1 is SGHVS and CDR2 is FQNEAQ in the germline V gene. This CDR3 comprises 13 residues.

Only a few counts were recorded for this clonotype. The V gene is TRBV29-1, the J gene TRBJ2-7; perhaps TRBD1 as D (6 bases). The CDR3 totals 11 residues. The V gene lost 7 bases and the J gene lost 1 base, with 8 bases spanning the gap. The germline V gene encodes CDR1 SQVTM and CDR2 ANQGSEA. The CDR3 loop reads CSGGHSYEQYF. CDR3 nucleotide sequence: TGCAGCGGGGGACATTCCTACGAGCAGTACTTC.

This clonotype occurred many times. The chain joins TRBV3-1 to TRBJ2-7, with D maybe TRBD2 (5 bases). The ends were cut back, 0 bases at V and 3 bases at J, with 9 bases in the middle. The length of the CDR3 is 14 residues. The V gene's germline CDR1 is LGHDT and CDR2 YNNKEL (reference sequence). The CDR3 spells CASSQELESYEQYF. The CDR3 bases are TGTGCCAGCAGCCAAGAACTAGAGAGCTACGAGCAGTACTTC.

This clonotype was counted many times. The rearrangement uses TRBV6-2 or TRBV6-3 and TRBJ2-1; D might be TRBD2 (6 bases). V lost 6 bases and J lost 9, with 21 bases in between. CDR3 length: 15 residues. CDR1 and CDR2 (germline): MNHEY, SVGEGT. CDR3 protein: CASRERLVAIREQFF. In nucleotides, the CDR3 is TGTGCCAGCAGGGAGAGACTAGTTGCAATTCGTGAGCAGTTCTTC.

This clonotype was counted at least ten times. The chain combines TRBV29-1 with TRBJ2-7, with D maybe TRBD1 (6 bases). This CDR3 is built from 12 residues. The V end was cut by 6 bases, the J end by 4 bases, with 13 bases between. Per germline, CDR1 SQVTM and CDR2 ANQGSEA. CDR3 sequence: CSVEDRAYEQYF. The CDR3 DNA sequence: TGCAGCGTAGAGGACAGAGCATACGAGCAGTACTTC.

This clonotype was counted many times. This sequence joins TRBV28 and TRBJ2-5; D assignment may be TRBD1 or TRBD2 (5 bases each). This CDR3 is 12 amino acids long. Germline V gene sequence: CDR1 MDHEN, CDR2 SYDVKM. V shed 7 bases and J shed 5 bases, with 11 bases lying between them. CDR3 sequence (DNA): TGTGCCAGCATTGGGGACGACGAGACCCAGTACTTC. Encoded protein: CASIGDDETQYF. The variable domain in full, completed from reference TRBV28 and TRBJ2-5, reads DVKVTQSSRYLVKRTGEKVFLECVQDMDHENMFWYRQDPGLGLRLIYFSYDVKMKEKGDIPEGYSVSREKKERFSLILESASTNQTSMYLCASIGDDETQYFGPGTRLLVL.

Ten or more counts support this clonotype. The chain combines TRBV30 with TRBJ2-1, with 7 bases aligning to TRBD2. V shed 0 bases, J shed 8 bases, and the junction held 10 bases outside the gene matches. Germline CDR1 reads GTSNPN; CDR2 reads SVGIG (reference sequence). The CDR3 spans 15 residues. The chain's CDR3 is CAWSVGSGGGDEQFF. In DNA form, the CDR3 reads TGTGCCTGGAGTGTGGGGTCGGGAGGAGGCGATGAGCAGTTCTTC.

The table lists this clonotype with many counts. The chain's CDR3 is CASSDALGETQYF. The CDR3, as DNA: TGTGCCAGCAGCGACGCCCTTGGGGAGACCCAGTACTTC. The gene calls are TRBV7-8 and TRBJ2-5; D uncertain. From germline, CDR1 is SGHVS and CDR2 FQNEAQ. The ends were cut back, 5 bases at V and 5 bases at J, with 12 bases in the middle. The CDR3 sequence is 13 residues long.

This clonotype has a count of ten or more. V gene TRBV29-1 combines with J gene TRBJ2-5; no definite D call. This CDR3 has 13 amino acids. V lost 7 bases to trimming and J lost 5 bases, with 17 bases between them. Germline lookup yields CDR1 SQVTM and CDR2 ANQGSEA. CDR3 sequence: CSARGGPQETQYF. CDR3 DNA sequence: TGCAGCGCCCGAGGTGGACCTCAGGAGACCCAGTACTTC.

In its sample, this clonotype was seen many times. CDR3 sequence: CASSHPSGTYNEQFF. CDR3 DNA: TGTGCCAGCAGCCATCCCAGCGGGACATACAATGAGCAGTTCTTC. The chain combines TRBV14 with TRBJ2-1, with D maybe TRBD2 (7 bases). The CDR3 runs to 15 residues. With 3 bases removed from V and 4 bases from J, the gap between germline ends came to 13 bases. CDR1 is SGHDN, CDR2 FVKESK, per germline.

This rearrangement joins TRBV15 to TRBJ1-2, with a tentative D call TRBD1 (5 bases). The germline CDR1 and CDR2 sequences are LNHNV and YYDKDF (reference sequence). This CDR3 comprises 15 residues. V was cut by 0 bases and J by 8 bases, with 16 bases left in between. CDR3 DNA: TGTGCCACCAGCAGAGACCGGACAAATTCGAGAGGCTACACCTTC. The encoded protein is CATSRDRTNSRGYTF.

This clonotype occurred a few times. The CDR3 region has the DNA TGTGCCAGCAGTTTACTAGCGGGAAGACATGAGCAGTTCTTC. This translates into CASSLLAGRHEQFF. The chain joins TRBV27 to TRBJ2-1; 9 bases align to TRBD2. The germline V gene encodes CDR1 MNHEY and CDR2 SMNVEV (reference sequence). This CDR3 contains 14 residues. With V trimmed by 2 bases and J by 8 bases, 4 bases remained unmatched.